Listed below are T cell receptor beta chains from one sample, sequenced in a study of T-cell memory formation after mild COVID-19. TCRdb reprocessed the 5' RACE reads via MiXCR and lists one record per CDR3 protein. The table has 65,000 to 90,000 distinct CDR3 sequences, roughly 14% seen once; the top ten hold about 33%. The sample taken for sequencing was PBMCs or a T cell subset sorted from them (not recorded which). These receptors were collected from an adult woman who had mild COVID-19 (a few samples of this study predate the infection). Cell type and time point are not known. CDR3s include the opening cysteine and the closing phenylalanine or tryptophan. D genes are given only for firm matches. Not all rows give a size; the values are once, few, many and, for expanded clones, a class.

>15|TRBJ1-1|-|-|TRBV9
CASSLTGRGNTEAFF
TGTGCCAGCAGCCTTACGGGACGGGGAAACACTGAAGCTTTCTTT
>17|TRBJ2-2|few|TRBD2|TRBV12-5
CASGYFLAGGRTGELFF
TGTGCTAGTGGTTACTTCCTAGCGGGAGGGCGCACCGGGGAGCTGTTTTTT
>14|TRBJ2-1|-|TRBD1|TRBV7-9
CASSDKGTVNEQFF
TGTGCCAGCAGCGACAAAGGGACAGTCAATGAGCAGTTCTTC
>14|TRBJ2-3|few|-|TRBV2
CASSEPRPTDTQYF
TGTGCCAGCAGTGAGCCCCGGCCCACAGATACGCAGTATTTT
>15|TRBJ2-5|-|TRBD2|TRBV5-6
CASSLAASGIETQYF
TGTGCCAGCAGCTTGGCCGCTAGCGGGATTGAGACCCAGTACTTC
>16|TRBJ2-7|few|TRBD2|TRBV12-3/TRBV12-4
CASSFGTSGRGYEQYF
TGTGCCAGCAGTTTTGGGACTAGCGGACGGGGTTACGAGCAGTACTTC
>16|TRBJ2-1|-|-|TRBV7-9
CASSFFVSHFYNEQFF
TGTGCCAGCAGCTTTTTTGTGTCGCACTTCTACAATGAGCAGTTCTTC
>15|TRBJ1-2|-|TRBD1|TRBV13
CASSPGQADNYGYTF
TGTGCCAGCAGCCCCGGACAGGCGGATAACTATGGCTACACCTTC
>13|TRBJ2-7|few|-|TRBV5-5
CASRTQGTYEQYF
TGTGCCAGCAGAACACAGGGTACCTACGAGCAGTACTTC
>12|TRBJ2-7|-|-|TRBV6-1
CASSLGEYEQYF
TGTGCCAGCAGTTTGGGGGAATACGAGCAGTACTTC
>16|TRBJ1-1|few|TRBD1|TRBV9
CASSPTGGGLNTEAFF
TGTGCCAGCAGCCCAACAGGGGGCGGATTGAACACTGAAGCTTTCTTT
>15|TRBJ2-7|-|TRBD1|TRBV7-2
CASSTLGQGAYEQYF
TGTGCCAGCAGCACACTGGGACAGGGGGCCTACGAGCAGTACTTC
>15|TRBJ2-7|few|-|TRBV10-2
CASSEFSRASGEQYF
TGCGCCAGCAGTGAGTTCTCCAGGGCTTCGGGCGAGCAGTACTTC
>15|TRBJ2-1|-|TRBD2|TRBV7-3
CASSVSGSSHNEQFF
TGTGCCAGCAGCGTGAGCGGGAGCAGCCACAATGAGCAGTTCTTC
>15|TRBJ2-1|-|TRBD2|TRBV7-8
CASSFSGGLRGEQFF
TGTGCCAGCAGCTTTAGCGGGGGCCTCCGGGGTGAGCAGTTCTTC
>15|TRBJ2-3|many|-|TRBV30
CAWKNGGTDGDTQYF
TGTGCCTGGAAAAATGGTGGGACCGACGGAGATACGCAGTATTTT
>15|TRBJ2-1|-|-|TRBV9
CASSVAVGMDTEQFF
TGTGCCAGCAGCGTAGCGGTAGGGATGGATACTGAGCAGTTCTTC
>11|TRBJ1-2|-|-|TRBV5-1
CASTEGYGYTF
TGCGCCAGCACGGAAGGATATGGCTACACCTTC